The sequence of this T cell receptor beta chain was determined in a study of identical twins listed by TCRdb under 2016. In the study overall: To test whether fetal clonotypes persist, the study used deep sequencing on TCR alpha and beta repertoires from monozygotic twins, unrelated adults of various ages, and cord blood. Replicate twin experiments were performed at different times using different library preparation protocols to rule out contamination.

The receptor library was made with 5' RACE. The listed sequencing device is Illumina HiSeq 2000. A universal primer binding site was introduced by template switching, and a unique molecular identifier was present in the final cDNA, enabling accurate counting of TCR cDNA molecules. Specific primers in the conserved constant-segment region were used to synthesize first-strand cDNA for the TCR alpha and beta chains. To control for contamination, each cDNA library was double barcoded with a SMART-Mk sample barcode plus Illumina barcodes. TruSeq adapter sequences and Illumina sample barcodes were added in two successive PCR steps. TCR alpha and beta cDNA libraries were sequenced on the Illumina HiSeq platform with custom primers. Regarding the original processing steps: Raw reads were processed with MiGEC to extract unique molecular identifiers, and MiXCR was used to determine CDR3 positions. For each individual, recombination models were inferred using an EM algorithm with the repgenHMM and IGoR tools. Shared clonotype analysis was performed with the tcR package in R, normalizing sharing by the product of cloneset sizes. To study raw recombination without the effects of thymic and clonal selection, out-of-frame nonproductive sequences were analyzed. TCRdb reran the public reads through fastp at Q25 and MiXCR, keeping productive beta chains. Here each entry gathers all rows of one CDR3 protein and keeps the most common genes and DNA. The V and J calls were not made by the authors but by TCRdb's processing. Here the sample has around 250,000 distinct CDR3 sequences; roughly 13% occur a single time. The ten most abundant clones make up about 4.1% of the sample.

As concerns this clonotype: Its recognized antigen is unknown. Per-base qualities were not stored, and no clone one base away is much larger.

On the study overall, not on this receptor specifically: Because the same donors could not be followed over many years, the conclusions relied on cross-sectional statistical analysis. In monozygotic twins, recombination models systematically underestimated out-of-frame TCR alpha sharing, but the models matched the sharing seen between unrelated individuals. Excess twin sharing in beta out-of-frame sequences was weaker because fewer shared sequences lowered the signal-to-noise ratio. Fewer insertions were carried by abundant cord blood beta clonotypes; a weaker similar trend was observed in young adult naive repertoires, while no such trend was observed in memory repertoires. Zero-insertion analyses could be partly confounded by invariant T cells such as MAIT and iNKT, though diverse VJ usage argued against such confounding for most clonotypes. Compared with coincidental sharing between unrelated individuals, an excess of low generation-probability sequences was observed among out-of-frame TCR alpha sequences shared between twins.

The germline V and J ends show losses of 3 bases and 2 bases respectively, and no gene match explains 6 bases of the junction. From its cysteine to its phenylalanine, the CDR3 spans 15 amino acids. Left in the record is the CDR3 DNA by itself, 45 bases read in frame from the first base. The germline V gene supplies CDR1 SQVTM and CDR2 ANQGSEA. Only healthy Caucasian donors were included. The twin cohort consisted of three pairs of female monozygotic twins, all aged about 18 to 29 years. Miltenyi CD45RO+ enrichment and human naive T-cell isolation kits were used to isolate memory (CD45RO+) and naive T cells from PBMC. These records were also assigned to another study, of yellow fever vaccine responses in identical twins. The second study, in turn, reports: The authors reported that the T cell response to vaccination in identical twins appeared partly convergent and partly personalized. In identical twins, the study followed T cell clones that responded to the vaccine with precision.

This TCR came from a woman under 30 in good health. Sample: memory (CD45RO+) T cells sorted from blood. The cell subset or site label, read with the paper, signifies: CD45RO+ enriched T cells. This chain is built from TRBV29-1 and TRBJ2-4, with 8 junctional bases fitting TRBD1. The DNA is as follows: TGCAGCGTTGAGGCAGGGGGCATGTCCAAAAACATTCAGTACTTC. Translated, it gives CSVEAGGMSKNIQYF.